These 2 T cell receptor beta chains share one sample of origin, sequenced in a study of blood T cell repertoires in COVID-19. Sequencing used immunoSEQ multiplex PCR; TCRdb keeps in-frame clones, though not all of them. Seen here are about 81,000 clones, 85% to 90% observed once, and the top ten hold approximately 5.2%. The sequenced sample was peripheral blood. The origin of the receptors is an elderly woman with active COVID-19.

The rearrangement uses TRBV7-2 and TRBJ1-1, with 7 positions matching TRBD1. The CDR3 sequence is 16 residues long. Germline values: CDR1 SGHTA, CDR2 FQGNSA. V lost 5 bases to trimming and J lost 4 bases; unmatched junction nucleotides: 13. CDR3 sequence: CASSPRDSRTGTEAFF. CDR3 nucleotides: TGTGCCAGCAGCCCCCGGGACAGCCGAACGGGCACTGAAGCTTTCTTT.

DNA of the CDR3: TGTGCCAGCAGCTTACGGGGACAGGCGTCAGATACGCAGTATTTT. It encodes CASSLRGQASDTQYF. The chain uses TRBV7-9 and TRBJ2-3; 8 bases agree with TRBD1. This CDR3 region has 15 residues. Losses at the gene ends were 2 bases for V and 4 bases for J; bases not matched to a gene: 5. Germline V gives CDR1 SEHNR, CDR2 FQNEAQ (reference sequence).